These 21 T cell receptor beta chains were all obtained from the same sample, sequenced in a study of beta chain features in type 1 diabetes. Findings and limits, study-wide: Type 1 diabetes patients had moderately but significantly shorter TCRB CDR3s in all four CD4+ subsets.

Of the isolated RNA, all was reverse transcribed, and so the sequenced material was expressed TCRB transcripts. Generated by immunoSEQ multiplex PCR, the TCRdb table keeps only in-frame clones and is missing some. The sample lists about 120,000 clones, over 15% occurring once. No antigen is known for these receptors. Sequencing was carried out using central memory CD4+ T cells from blood. Receptor source: a man younger than 45 with type 1 diabetes.

This clone was detected a few times. V is TRBV27 and J is TRBJ2-4; either TRBD1 or TRBD2 may fit D (6 bases each). This CDR3 is built from 14 residues. Germline-derived CDR1 and CDR2 are MNHEY and SMNVEV (reference sequence). With 6 bases removed from V and 3 bases from J, the gap between germline ends came to 12 bases. The CDR3 here is CASSQQGGKNIQYF. As DNA, the CDR3 is TGTGCCAGCAGCCAACAGGGAGGCAAAAACATTCAGTACTTC.

This sequence joins TRBV7-2 and TRBJ1-2; D is possibly TRBD1 (6 bases). This CDR3 contains 15 residues. V lost 5 bases and J lost 7, with 20 bases in between. Germline V CDR1 and CDR2: SGHTA, FQGNSA. CDR3 sequence reads: CASSPTWGAESGYTF. The CDR3 DNA follows: TGTGCCAGCAGCCCAACGTGGGGGGCTGAGAGTGGCTACACCTTC.

The rearrangement links TRBV7-2 to TRBJ1-5; D not resolved. The CDR3 totals 14 residues. Trimming cost V 1 base and J 0 bases, with 4 bases left between them. Germline V gives CDR1 SGHTA, CDR2 FQGNSA. The CDR3 DNA is TGTGCCAGCAGCTTAGTGCATAGCAATCAGCCCCAGCATTTT. Amino acid sequence: CASSLVHSNQPQHF.

The chain carries TRBV14 and TRBJ2-7; the D gene is possibly TRBD2 (6 bases). The germline V gene has CDR1 SGHDN and CDR2 FVKESK. The CDR3 spans 15 residues. V lost 5 bases to trimming and J lost 7 bases, with 21 bases between them. The CDR3 spells CASSFTGTGGREQYF. The CDR3 nucleotides are TGTGCCAGCAGCTTTACCGGGACCGGGGGTAGGGAGCAGTACTTC.

As DNA, the CDR3 is TGTGCCAGCTCACCATCTAGGGATGTCGAGACCCAGTACTTC. It encodes CASSPSRDVETQYF. The chain carries TRBV18 and TRBJ2-5; D call uncertain. Germline CDR1 and CDR2: KGHSH and LQKENI. V dropped 2 bases and J dropped 5 bases, with 12 bases sitting between them. The CDR3 is 14 amino acids.

This clone was counted a few times. The rearrangement links TRBV30 to TRBJ1-2; D may be TRBD1 (6 bases). V was clipped by 2 bases and J by 4 bases, with 17 bases between them. From germline, CDR1 is GTSNPN and CDR2 SVGIG (reference sequence). The CDR3 has 15 residues. The CDR3 DNA is TGTGCCTGGAGTACTACAGGGTTCTTGGGCTATGGCTACACCTTC. Translated: CAWSTTGFLGYGYTF.

This clone was seen only a few times. V gene TRBV7-9 combines with J gene TRBJ2-7, with 8 bases lining up with TRBD1. Looked up from germline, CDR1 is SEHNR and CDR2 is FQNEAQ (reference sequence). This CDR3 has 15 amino acids. Trimming took 5 bases from V and 9 from J; bases not matched to a gene: 15. CDR3 DNA: TGTGCCAGCAGCCGAGAGACAGGGGCCTACGAGCGGCAGTACTTC. Protein: CASSRETGAYERQYF.

V usage is TRBV2 and J usage is TRBJ2-5; either TRBD1 or TRBD2 may supply D (5 bases each). Trimming removed 4 bases at V and 4 bases at J, with 16 bases between. Looked up from germline, CDR1 is SNHLY and CDR2 is FYNNEI. CDR3 length: 15 amino acids. CDR3 DNA: TGTGCCAGCAGTGGAGTCGGGACCTCGGGAGAGACCCAGTACTTC. Its protein is CASSGVGTSGETQYF.

The CDR3 loop reads CASSQRDYGYTF. The CDR3 region has the DNA TGCGCCAGCAGCCAAAGGGACTATGGCTACACCTTC. This sequence joins TRBV4-3 and TRBJ1-2; D ambiguous. The CDR3 runs 12 residues. Trimming removed 2 bases at V and 3 bases at J, with 4 bases between. CDR1 is LGHNA and CDR2 is YSLEER in the germline V gene.

This clone occurred many times. V and J are TRBV30 and TRBJ2-4; D is perhaps TRBD1 (6 bases). Germline V gene sequence: CDR1 GTSNPN, CDR2 SVGIG (reference sequence). Trimming took 4 bases from V and 7 from J, leaving 11 bases between them. The CDR3 contains 12 residues. CDR3 amino acids: CAWMGAGNIQYF. The CDR3 DNA sequence: TGTGCCTGGATGGGGGCAGGCAACATTCAGTACTTC.

This clone has at least ten counts. The rearrangement uses TRBV7-9 and TRBJ1-1, with D hard to call. V dropped 5 bases and J dropped 1 base, with 11 bases sitting between them. The CDR3 contains 14 residues. From germline, CDR1 is SEHNR and CDR2 FQNEAQ (reference sequence). DNA for the CDR3: TGTGCCAGCAGCCCACCTTCACAGAACACTGAAGCTTTCTTT. Encoded protein: CASSPPSQNTEAFF. Based on the CDR3 plus reference TRBV7-9 and TRBJ1-1, the full variable domain is DTGVSQNPRHKITKRGQNVTFRCDPISEHNRLYWYRQTLGQGPEFLTYFQNEAQLEKSRLLSDRFSAERPKGSFSTLEIQRTEQGDSAMYLCASSPPSQNTEAFFGQGTRLTVV.

The J gene is TRBJ1-2, the V gene TRBV7-9; D remains unclear. CDR3 length equals 14 residues. The ends were cut back, 4 bases at V and 2 bases at J, with 11 bases in the middle. Germline CDR1 is SEHNR and CDR2 is FQNEAQ (reference sequence). The CDR3 bases are TGTGCCAGCAGCTCCCCGGGCGGGAACTATGGCTACACCTTC. Translating it yields CASSSPGGNYGYTF.

J is TRBJ2-5 and V is TRBV11-2, with 7 bases identical to TRBD1. Germline V lookup: CDR1 SGHAT, CDR2 FQNNGV. With V trimmed by 5 bases and J by 5 bases, 8 bases remained unmatched. CDR3 length: 14 amino acids. This CDR3 reads CASSAGDSKETQYF. The CDR3 bases are TGTGCCAGCAGCGCCGGGGACAGCAAGGAGACCCAGTACTTC.

V usage is TRBV9 and J usage is TRBJ1-1, with D tentatively TRBD1 (6 bases). Germline V gives CDR1 SGDLS, CDR2 YYNGEE. With 4 bases removed from V and 4 bases from J, the gap between germline ends came to 17 bases. The CDR3 sequence is 15 residues long. As DNA, the CDR3 is TGTGCCAGCAGCCCAGGGGACCTGGGTCCCACTGAAGCTTTCTTT. Translated, it gives CASSPGDLGPTEAFF. Together with reference TRBV9 and TRBJ1-1, the CDR3 gives the full variable domain: DSGVTQTPKHLITATGQRVTLRCSPRSGDLSVYWYQQSLDQGLQFLIQYYNGEERAKGNILERFSAQQFPDLHSELNLSSLELGDSALYFCASSPGDLGPTEAFFGQGTRLTVV.

V gene TRBV9 combines with J gene TRBJ2-5; D call uncertain. The CDR3 totals 13 residues. Germline V lookup: CDR1 SGDLS, CDR2 YYNGEE. With 4 bases removed from V and 7 bases from J, the gap between germline ends came to 14 bases. The chain's CDR3 is CASSSWTDRTQYF. In nucleotides, the CDR3 is TGTGCCAGCAGCTCCTGGACCGACCGGACCCAGTACTTC.

In its sample, this clone was seen a few times. V gene TRBV30 combines with J gene TRBJ2-1; D is unresolved. V lost 2 bases and J 1 base, leaving 6 bases between the germline ends. CDR3 length: 13 amino acids. From germline, CDR1 is GTSNPN and CDR2 SVGIG (reference sequence). For the CDR3, the DNA is TGTGCCTGGAGTACACAATCCTACAATGAGCAGTTCTTC. Protein product: CAWSTQSYNEQFF.

This clone was detected only a few times. The chain carries TRBV29-1 and TRBJ2-1; D not certain. Germline V gene data show CDR1 as SQVTM and CDR2 as ANQGSEA. The length of the CDR3 is 12 residues. The V and J ends lost 4 bases and 8 bases respectively, with 12 bases between them. CDR3 protein: CSVARVSDEQFF. Here the CDR3 DNA reads TGCAGCGTTGCTCGGGTGAGCGATGAGCAGTTCTTC.

The rearrangement uses TRBV28 and TRBJ2-1, with a weak D call TRBD2 (5 bases). V was shortened by 8 bases and J by 8 bases, with 16 bases between the two germline ends. CDR1 is MDHEN and CDR2 is SYDVKM in the germline V gene. This CDR3 has 13 amino acids. For the CDR3, the DNA is TGTGCCAGCTGCCCTGGAGCGGTCTATGAGCAGTTCTTC. Its translation: CASCPGAVYEQFF.

This clone was seen only once. The J gene is TRBJ2-3, the V gene TRBV7-9, with 12 bases that match TRBD2. The CDR3 has 16 residues. Germline V gives CDR1 SEHNR, CDR2 FQNEAQ (reference sequence). With 3 bases clipped from V and 0 bases from J, the junction kept 1 base outside the gene matches. The CDR3 region is CASSFGLAGSTDTQYF. The CDR3 nucleotides are TGTGCCAGCAGCTTCGGACTAGCGGGGAGCACAGATACGCAGTATTTT.

This chain connects TRBV7-9 to TRBJ2-4, with TRBD1 identical over 9 bases. CDR3 length: 13 residues. The V gene end was trimmed by 5 bases and the J gene end by 9 bases; junction bases not matched to a gene: 5. CDR1 SEHNR and CDR2 FQNEAQ come from the germline V gene (reference sequence). CDR3 sequence reads: CASSGLTGGIQYF. The CDR3 region has the DNA TGTGCCAGCAGCGGCCTGACAGGGGGCATTCAGTACTTC. Complete variable domain (other parts from reference TRBV7-9 and TRBJ2-4): DTGVSQNPRHKITKRGQNVTFRCDPISEHNRLYWYRQTLGQGPEFLTYFQNEAQLEKSRLLSDRFSAERPKGSFSTLEIQRTEQGDSAMYLCASSGLTGGIQYFGAGTRLSVL.

CDR3: CAWSPDNKRSYTF. Written as DNA, the CDR3 is TGTGCCTGGAGCCCGGACAACAAACGGAGCTACACCTTC. The V call is TRBV30, the J call TRBJ1-2, with a weak D call TRBD1 (5 bases). Germline V lookup: CDR1 GTSNPN, CDR2 SVGIG (reference sequence). The ends were cut back, 3 bases at V and 9 bases at J, with 17 bases in the middle. CDR3 length: 13 residues.